This TCR beta chain was retrieved from a study of blood T cell repertoires in COVID-19. Symptom resolution, clearance, or two negative PCRs marked the recovered donors of Cohort 3. The table lists this clone with a count of one. The CDR3 contains 16 residues. Trimming pared 5 bases from V and 7 bases from J, leaving 20 bases between. Germline V gene sequence: CDR1 SGHVS, CDR2 FQNEAQ. Using immunoSEQ multiplex PCR, the repertoire was profiled, and TCRdb retains in-frame clones only, with some absent. The data show some 250,000 clones, 70% to 90% seen once. This chain links TRBV7-8 with TRBJ1-4; perhaps TRBD1 as D (5 bases). Sequencing was carried out using PBMCs or T cells enriched from blood (not recorded which). The sequence came from a woman aged 50 to 60 who had recovered from COVID-19. The CDR3 loop reads CASSPGRQAWGEKLFF. In DNA form, the CDR3 reads TGTGCCAGCAGCCCAGGGAGGCAGGCCTGGGGTGAAAAACTGTTTTTT.